The entry below describes one TCR beta chain. Input per replicate PCR of unsorted PBMC was roughly 300 ng DNA, corresponding to roughly 28,000 T cell genomes. The data were produced by immunoSEQ multiplex PCR, yet TCRdb's version contains in-frame clones alone and is incomplete. The sample has under 600,000 clones, about 79% seen once; the top ten hold roughly an eighth. The data stem from a study of shared clonotypes between healthy human individuals. CDR3 length: 13 residues. The V end lost 4 bases, the J end lost 10 bases, and 16 bases lay between the germline ends. The germline gives CDR1 SGHTA, CDR2 FQGTGA.

The source of this sequence is a woman aged 35 to 49 in good health. Some clones in this sample may be carry-over from other donors' samples. The chain employs TRBV7-3 and TRBJ1-1; D uncertain. The sample taken for sequencing was PBMCs. Written as DNA, the CDR3 is TGTGCCAGCAGCTCCCCTCATCCGGGCGGAGCTTTCTTT. Protein sequence: CASSSPHPGGAFF.